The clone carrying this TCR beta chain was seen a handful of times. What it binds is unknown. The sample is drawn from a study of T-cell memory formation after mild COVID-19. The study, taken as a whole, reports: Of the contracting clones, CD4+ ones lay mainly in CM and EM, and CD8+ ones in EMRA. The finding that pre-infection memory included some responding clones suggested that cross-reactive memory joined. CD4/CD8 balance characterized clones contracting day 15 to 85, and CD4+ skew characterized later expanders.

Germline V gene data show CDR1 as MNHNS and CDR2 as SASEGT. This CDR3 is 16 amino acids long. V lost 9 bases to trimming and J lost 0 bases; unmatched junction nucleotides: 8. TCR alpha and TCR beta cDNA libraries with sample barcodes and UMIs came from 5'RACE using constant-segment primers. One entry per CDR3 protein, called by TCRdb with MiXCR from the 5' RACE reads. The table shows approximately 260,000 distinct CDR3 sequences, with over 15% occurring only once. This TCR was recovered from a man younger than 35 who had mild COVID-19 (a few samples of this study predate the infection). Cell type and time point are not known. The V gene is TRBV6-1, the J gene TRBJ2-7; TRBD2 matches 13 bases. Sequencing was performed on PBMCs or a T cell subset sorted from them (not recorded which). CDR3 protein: CASKWTSGGSSYEQYF. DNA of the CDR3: TGTGCCAGTAAGTGGACTAGCGGGGGTAGCTCCTACGAGCAGTACTTC.